The entry that follows covers one T cell receptor (beta chain) sequence. Its antigen is not yet known. No per-base quality is available; no much larger clone lies one base away. Blood from healthy controls was obtained either from healthy volunteers or as purchased buffy coats. Healthy control blood was processed to PBMCs by Ficoll density gradient and cryopreserved, and patient PBMCs were collected before and after transplant. The germline V gene sets CDR1 to SGHNT and CDR2 to YENEEA. V is clipped by 7 bases and J by 0 bases, and the sequence between their germline boundaries is 16 bases long. Inclusive of the bounding cysteine and phenylalanine, the CDR3 is 16 residues long. Only the CDR3 DNA stays, 48 bases, in frame from base 1. The data were taken from a study of Tregs in tolerant kidney transplant recipients (dated by TCRdb to the late 2010s). The study in broad terms: For bulk CFSE mixed lymphocyte reactions, CFSE-labeled recipient PBMCs were cocultured for roughly six days with irradiated donor PBMCs, after which the cells were stained for CD3/CD4/CD8 and FACS-sorted. The study applied TCRbeta sequencing to find donor-specific regulatory T cells before combined kidney and bone marrow transplantation and then followed those same cells after transplant. In a few healthy controls, several methods of expanding Tregs specific for an allogeneic donor were compared by TCRbeta repertoire sequencing. Results and caveats for the whole study, not just this receptor: Although technical replication error seemed to be minimal, the question of biological reproducibility was not addressed directly. Expanding Tregs with activated donor B cells appeared to identify the most biologically relevant and donor-specific TCRbeta repertoire. Because only a small number of patients were included, the study had limitations, and the results will need to be validated in larger populations as well as under other immunosuppression protocols.

For TCRbeta CDR3 sequencing, genomic DNA from the sorted cells was extracted using the QIAGEN DNeasy Blood and Tissue Kit. Through immunoSEQ, high-throughput TCRbeta CDR3 sequencing was done commercially, including PCR amplification with internal controls and bias correction. Concerning the study's data processing: Unique productive TCRbeta sequences were defined by CDR3 nucleotide sequence when primers matched and otherwise by CDR3 amino acid sequence together with Vbeta and Jbeta genes. A sequence counted as donor-reactive if, in CFSE-low cells, the sequence had a frequency of at least 0.01% and was expanded at least 5-fold compared with unstimulated cells. Jensen-Shannon divergence, calculated on the top 100 TCRbeta sequences ranked by frequency, was used to quantify repertoire divergence. For samples with multiple sequencing runs, sorting error was corrected separately for each run before the runs were pooled. TCRdb holds this immuneACCESS table with in-frame rearrangements only. Some clones are missing; in checked studies, unresolved V genes explain under half, and the rest has no known cause. V and J calls and clone size are those listed in that table; D and trimming were worked out from the DNA. The sample has about 4,800 clones on record, 40% of them singletons. The ten biggest clones cover about 5.8% of the sample.

Sequencing was done on a sample of CD8+ T cells from blood cultured with allogeneic cells. The chain joins TRBV11-3 to TRBJ2-1; tentative D gene TRBD1, with 6 bases matching. The clonotype originates from a human donor in good health. The DNA sequence is as follows: TGTGCCAGCACCCTACAGGGCGACAGCTCCTACAATGAGCAGTTCTTC. Its protein is CASTLQGDSSYNEQFF.